This T cell receptor (beta chain) stems from a study of OX40 agonist ivuxolimab in advanced cancers. Germline assignment: CDR1 DFQATT and CDR2 SNEGSKA (reference sequence). Trimming at V came to 5 bases and at J to 6 bases, leaving 2 bases not matched to a gene. The CDR3 sequence is 11 residues long. Sampled blood was obtained at baseline, cycle 4 day 1, and cycle 7 day 1. Produced via immunoSEQ multiplex PCR; TCRdb's table is partial and in-frame only. The sample yields tens of thousands of clones, nearly 90% seen once. The sequencing used CD4+ or CD8+ T cells sorted from blood, collected in a trial of the OX40 agonist ivuxolimab. This clonotype was obtained from an adult with an advanced solid tumor such as melanoma, head and neck, liver or kidney cancer. The genes are TRBV20-1 and TRBJ1-2; 8 bases align to TRBD1. The CDR3 nucleotides are TGCAGTGCTCGGGACAGGAATGGCTACACCTTC. Encoded protein: CSARDRNGYTF.